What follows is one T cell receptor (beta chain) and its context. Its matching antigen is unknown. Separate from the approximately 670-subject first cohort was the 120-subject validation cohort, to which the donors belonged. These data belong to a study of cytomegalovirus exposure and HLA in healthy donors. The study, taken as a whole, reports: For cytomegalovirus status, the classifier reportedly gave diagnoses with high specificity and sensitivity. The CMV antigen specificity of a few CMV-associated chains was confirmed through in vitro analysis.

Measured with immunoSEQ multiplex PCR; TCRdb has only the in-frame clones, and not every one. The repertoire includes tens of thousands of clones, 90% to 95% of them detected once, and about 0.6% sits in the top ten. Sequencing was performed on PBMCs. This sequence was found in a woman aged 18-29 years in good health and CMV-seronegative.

This chain's CDR3 is CASSSRGTSLSTDTQYF. The CDR3 nucleotides are TGTGCCAGCAGCTCCCGGGGGACTAGTCTAAGCACAGATACGCAGTATTTT. J is TRBJ2-3 and V is TRBV7-2, with 8 bases identical to TRBD2. This CDR3 comprises 17 residues. J was trimmed by 0 bases and V by 4 bases; bases with no gene match: 9. Germline V lookup: CDR1 SGHTA, CDR2 FQGNSA.